This TCR beta chain was retrieved from a study of shared clonotypes between healthy human individuals. Study-wide results and limits: Naive CD4 clonotypes were shared across several donors at about 5%.

As concerns this clone: Antigen specificity is unknown.

The germline V gene has CDR1 SGHNT and CDR2 YYREEE (reference sequence). V was clipped by 1 base and J by 0 bases, with 8 bases between them. This CDR3 spans 14 amino acids. In the sorted-subset replicate PCRs, 200 ng DNA, some 30,000 T cell genomes, was used. Clones were read by immunoSEQ multiplex PCR, and TCRdb kept only the in-frame ones, dropping some. The data show millions of clones, 85% to 95% seen once. V is TRBV5-4 and J is TRBJ2-7; perhaps TRBD1 as D (5 bases). This TCR was recovered from a man between 18 and 35 years old in good health. The sequencing sample was made of naive CD4+ T cells sorted from blood. Noted subset: CD45RA+ positively selected. The CDR3 spells CASSLTTGSYEQYF. The CDR3 coding sequence is TGTGCCAGCAGCTTGACTACAGGCTCCTACGAGCAGTACTTC.